This is a list of T cell receptor beta chains from one sample in a study of cytomegalovirus exposure and HLA in healthy donors. The table came from immunoSEQ multiplex PCR; TCRdb's copy has only in-frame clones and leaves some out. The table lists tens of thousands of clones, 94% of them singletons. Sequencing was performed on PBMCs. Source of these receptors: a woman in her late teens or twenties in good health and CMV-seronegative. Both conserved end residues are part of each CDR3. A D gene is named only where the DNA matches it firmly. Where a row states a size, it is once, few, many or the class of an expanded clone; other rows omit it.

>TRBJ2-3|TRBV5-4|TRBD2|-
TGTGCCAGCAGCCATGGGACTAGCGGGAGGGCAAAAGATACGCAGTATTTT
CASSHGTSGRAKDTQYF
>TRBJ1-2|TRBV7-2|TRBD1|-
TGTGCCAGCAGCTCGAGGACTCCGGGACAGACACTCTATGGCTACACCTTC
CASSSRTPGQTLYGYTF
>TRBJ1-4|TRBV9|-|-
TGTGCCAGCAGCGCCAACGTTGGACAGTTTGAAAAACTGTTTTTT
CASSANVGQFEKLFF
>TRBJ2-1|TRBV29-1|TRBD2|once
TGCAGCGTTGACACTAGCGGGCCCACCTCCTACAATGAGCAGTTCTTC
CSVDTSGPTSYNEQFF
>TRBJ1-1|TRBV29-1|-|many
TGCAGCGTTGAGCCTACAGGAAACACTGAAGCTTTCTTT
CSVEPTGNTEAFF
>TRBJ1-5|TRBV6-1|-|-
TGTGCCAGCATGATGAGGGAGGTGAGCAATCAGCCCCAGCATTTT
CASMMREVSNQPQHF
>TRBJ2-7|TRBV7-9|-|once
TGTGCCAGCAGTCCAGGGAGGGGGGGGAGCTCCTACGAGCAGTACTTC
CASSPGRGGSSYEQYF
>TRBJ2-5|TRBV4-1|TRBD2|-
TGCGCCAGCAGCCCACTAGCGGGAGGGCCTAAGGAGACCCAGTACTTC
CASSPLAGGPKETQYF
>TRBJ2-1|TRBV5-1|TRBD2|-
TGCGCCAGCAGCTTGGCCGGCGCTAGCGGGAGGCCAAACTCCTACAATGAGCAGTTCTTC
CASSLAGASGRPNSYNEQFF
>TRBJ1-4|TRBV7-9|-|-
TGTGCCAGCAGCTTTGAGGTTGAAAAACTGTTTTTT
CASSFEVEKLFF
>TRBJ2-3|TRBV4-1|TRBD2|-
TGCGCCAGCAGCTATAGCGGGAGAAGCACAGATACGCAGTATTTT
CASSYSGRSTDTQYF
>TRBJ2-3|TRBV4-2|TRBD2|-
TGTGCCAGCAGCCAAGGTCGACAACGGGGGGTCACAGATACGCAGTATTTT
CASSQGRQRGVTDTQYF
>TRBJ1-3|TRBV7-6|TRBD1|medium-sized
TGTGCCAGCAGCTCCGAACAGGGGACGGAAGGAAACACCATATATTTT
CASSSEQGTEGNTIYF
>TRBJ1-1|TRBV11-2|-|once
TGTGCCAGCAGCTTAGCCTGGACAGTTGGCACTGAAGCTTTCTTT
CASSLAWTVGTEAFF
>TRBJ2-5|TRBV2|-|-
TGTGCCAGCAGTGATCTTTTACAGTACTTC
CASSDLLQYF
>TRBJ2-3|TRBV9|-|-
TGTGCCAGCAGCGTCCAGGGAAGAACAGATACGCAGTATTTT
CASSVQGRTDTQYF
>TRBJ2-1|TRBV29-1|TRBD2|few
TGCAGCGTTCCGACTAGCGGGAGAGATTACAATGAGCAGTTCTTC
CSVPTSGRDYNEQFF
>TRBJ1-4|TRBV27|TRBD1|-
TGTGCCAGCAGCCGACAGGGGGCTCGTGAAAAACTGTTTTTT
CASSRQGAREKLFF
>TRBJ2-5|TRBV7-9|-|-
TGTGCCAGCAGCTTAGCTCTTTCGGAGACCCAGTACTTC
CASSLALSETQYF
>TRBJ1-6|TRBV19|-|-
TGTGCCAGTAGTGCGTCACAGGGCCGAAATTCACCCCTCCACTTT
CASSASQGRNSPLHF
>TRBJ1-4|TRBV28|TRBD1|-
TGTGCCAGCAGATACGGACAGGGGTTGCGGGAAAAACTGTTTTTT
CASRYGQGLREKLFF
>TRBJ2-2|TRBV4-1|TRBD2|-
TGCGCCAGCAGCCAAGGTGGACTAGCGGGAGTAGGGACCGGGGAGCTGTTTTTT
CASSQGGLAGVGTGELFF
>TRBJ2-3|TRBV5-4|-|once
TGTGCCAGCAGCTTGCTCGGCACAGATACGCAGTATTTT
CASSLLGTDTQYF
>TRBJ1-1|TRBV6-5|TRBD1|-
TGTGCCAGCAGTTACGCAGGGACAGAAAAGGCTTTCTTT
CASSYAGTEKAFF
>TRBJ1-1|TRBV5-1|-|-
TGCGCCAGCAACTCTAGGGGGGGTTACACTGAAGCTTTCTTT
CASNSRGGYTEAFF
>TRBJ2-1|TRBV6-1|TRBD1|-
TGTGCCAGCAGTGCGGGGACAGGGTGGCGTATTGGGCAGTTCTTC
CASSAGTGWRIGQFF
>TRBJ2-3|TRBV5-1|-|once
TGCGCCAGCAGCCCCGGGGGAGAAATAGATACGCAGTATTTT
CASSPGGEIDTQYF
>TRBJ1-6|TRBV19|-|-
TGTGCCAGTACCTCCCTGGGCTCACCCCTCCACTTT
CASTSLGSPLHF
>TRBJ2-7|TRBV5-4|-|-
TGTGCCAGCAGCTTGTATCCGGGAGCCGGGGACGAGCAGTACTTC
CASSLYPGAGDEQYF
>TRBJ2-4|TRBV11-2|-|-
TGTGCCAGCAGCTCGTGGGGCGGTCGAACGTCGGACAAAAACATTCAGTACTTC
CASSSWGGRTSDKNIQYF
>TRBJ1-4|TRBV4-1|TRBD1|once
TGCGCCAGCAGCCGACCAAGGGACAGAATTAATGAAAAACTGTTTTTT
CASSRPRDRINEKLFF
>TRBJ2-7|TRBV5-1|-|-
TGCGCCAGCAGCGGCGACAGGACGAACTACGAGCAGTACTTC
CASSGDRTNYEQYF
>TRBJ2-1|TRBV10-1|-|few
TGCGCCAGCAGTGAGTCGACCGAGGGGGGGAATGAGCAGTTCTTC
CASSESTEGGNEQFF
>TRBJ2-2|TRBV6-4|-|-
TGTGCCAGCAGTGACGGAGACAGCACCGGGGAGCTGTTTTTT
CASSDGDSTGELFF
>TRBJ1-4|TRBV29-1|-|-
TGCAGCGTTGATGGGCCGTGGGGAGGAGGTGAAAAACTGTTTTTT
CSVDGPWGGGEKLFF
>TRBJ2-7|TRBV5-8|TRBD1|-
TGTGCCAGCAGCTTGATCGGCAGGGGGTCCTACGAGCAGTACTTC
CASSLIGRGSYEQYF
>TRBJ2-3|TRBV4-1|-|once
TGCGCCAGCAGCCCCGATTTAACATCAGATACGCAGTATTTT
CASSPDLTSDTQYF
>TRBJ1-2|TRBV6-5|TRBD1|-
TGTGCCAGCAGGACGGGGACAGGCGCGCCCGGCTACACCTTC
CASRTGTGAPGYTF
>TRBJ2-5|TRBV5-1|-|-
TGCGCCAGCAGCATGACGGCCCAGGGGAGAGAGACCCAGTACTTC
CASSMTAQGRETQYF
>TRBJ1-3|TRBV4-3|-|-
TGCGCCAGCAGCCAAGAGGCAGGGTCTGGAAACACCATATATTTT
CASSQEAGSGNTIYF
>TRBJ1-1|TRBV10-1|TRBD1|-
TGCGCCAGCAGCCAATACAGGGGGCCGGACACTGAAGCTTTCTTT
CASSQYRGPDTEAFF
>TRBJ2-7|TRBV6-1|-|-
TGTGCCAGCAGTGAAGGTGTGGGAGGGGGGCTAGGAAGCTACGAGCAGTACTTC
CASSEGVGGGLGSYEQYF
>TRBJ2-5|TRBV25-1|-|-
TGTGCCAGCAGTGAACAGGGGTCTCCTTGGGGTCAAGAGACCCAGTACTTC
CASSEQGSPWGQETQYF
>TRBJ1-6|TRBV4-3|-|-
TGCGCCAGCAGCCAAGATACAGGGTCCCTCCACTTT
CASSQDTGSLHF
>TRBJ1-2|TRBV30|TRBD1|-
TGTGCCCGCGGCACAGGGGGAGGTAGTGGCTACACCTTC
CARGTGGGSGYTF
>TRBJ2-2|TRBV2|TRBD2|once
TGTGCCAGCGAGGGGCAGCGGGAGAACAAGGACACCGGGGAGCTGTTTTTT
CASEGQRENKDTGELFF
>TRBJ2-5|TRBV5-4|TRBD1|-
TGTGCCAGCAGCAGCAGGACAGGTGGGGATGGAGAGACCCAGTACTTC
CASSSRTGGDGETQYF
>TRBJ2-2|TRBV5-1|TRBD2|-
TGCGCCAGCAGCTTGCCCGGGACTAGCGGGAGAGTTTACACCGGGGAGCTGTTTTTT
CASSLPGTSGRVYTGELFF
>TRBJ2-6|TRBV6-1|-|once
TGTGCCAGCAGTGACAACTCTGGGGCCAACGTCCTGACTTTC
CASSDNSGANVLTF